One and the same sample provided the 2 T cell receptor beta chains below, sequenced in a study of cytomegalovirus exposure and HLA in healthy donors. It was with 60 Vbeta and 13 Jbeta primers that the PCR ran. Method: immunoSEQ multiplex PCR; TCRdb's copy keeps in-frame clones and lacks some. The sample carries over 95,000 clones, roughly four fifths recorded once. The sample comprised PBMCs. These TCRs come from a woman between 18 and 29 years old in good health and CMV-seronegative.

The CDR3 nucleotides read TGTGCCAGCAGCCTCGGGGGAGGAAGCGAAGAGACCCAGTACTTC. Translated: CASSLGGGSEETQYF. This chain joins TRBV5-8 and TRBJ2-5; D may be TRBD2 (6 bases). Trimming stripped 4 bases from V and 3 bases from J, with 16 bases between. Germline CDR1 is SGHTS and CDR2 is YDEGEE. This CDR3 is 15 amino acids long.

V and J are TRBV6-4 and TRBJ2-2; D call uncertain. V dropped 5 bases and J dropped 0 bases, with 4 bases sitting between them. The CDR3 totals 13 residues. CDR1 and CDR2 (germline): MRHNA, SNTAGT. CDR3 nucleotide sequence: TGTGCCAGCAGTCCAGCGAACACCGGGGAGCTGTTTTTT. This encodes CASSPANTGELFF.